This T cell receptor (beta chain) was recovered during a study of blood T cell repertoires in COVID-19. Turning to the study itself: Samples representing acute and convalescent COVID-19 were sourced from the United States, Italy and Spain.

In the authors' workflow: Amplification of reference gene primers provided the estimated nucleated cell counts. TCRdb's copy holds only in-frame clones and misses some; the assay was immunoSEQ multiplex PCR. Clonal size and the V and J genes are those of that table, whereas D and trimming came from the DNA. The data contain about 94,000 clones, around three quarters of them singletons. Losses at the gene ends were 3 bases for V and 5 bases for J; bases not matched to a gene: 2. This CDR3 region has 14 residues. The germline V gene has CDR1 SEHNR and CDR2 FQNEAQ (reference sequence). Specimen: peripheral blood. The V gene is TRBV7-9, the J gene TRBJ2-5, with TRBD2 matching 11 bases. The TCR was taken from a woman older than 75 with acute or convalescent COVID-19. CDR3 nucleotide sequence: TGTGCCAGCAGCTTTTCTAGCGGGGGGGAGACCCAGTACTTC. This codes for CASSFSSGGETQYF.